This is a list of T cell receptor beta chains from one sample in a study of blood T cell repertoires in COVID-19. Sequencing was performed with immunoSEQ multiplex PCR; in TCRdb, only in-frame clones are kept and a portion is missing. This table holds fewer than 120,000 clones, approximately 82% found once. The sequenced material came from peripheral blood. All receptors come from a woman older than 75 with acute or convalescent COVID-19. CDR3s include the opening cysteine and the closing phenylalanine or tryptophan. A D gene is named only where the DNA matches it firmly. Only some rows state a clone size, as once, few, many or a class for expanded clones.

>TRBJ1-5|.|.|TRBV10-1
TGCGCCAGCAATCACCGGACAGTGGGGTTCAATCAGCCCCAGCATTTT
CASNHRTVGFNQPQHF
>TRBJ1-2|.|.|TRBV7-2
TGTGCCAGCAGCCCTACCCCTCCGACAGGCGGCTACACCTTC
CASSPTPPTGGYTF
>TRBJ1-1|TRBD1|.|TRBV6-6
TGTGCCAGCAGCACGACAGGGGGGGACACTGAAGCTTTCTTT
CASSTTGGDTEAFF
>TRBJ2-1|TRBD2|.|TRBV7-2
TGTGCCAGCAGCAATCGACTAGCGGGAGAGCAGTTCTTC
CASSNRLAGEQFF
>TRBJ1-2|.|.|TRBV15
TGTGCCACCAGCAAGGGAGACTATGGCTACACCTTC
CATSKGDYGYTF
>TRBJ1-1|.|.|TRBV18
TGTGCCAGCTCACCCTCGGGAAATGAAGCTTTCTTT
CASSPSGNEAFF
>TRBJ2-2|TRBD1|.|TRBV4-2
TGTGCCAGCAGCCAAGATGAAGGGGGCCCCACCGGGGAGCTGTTTTTT
CASSQDEGGPTGELFF
>TRBJ2-3|.|.|TRBV6-5
TGTGCCTCGCAGAGGGACAATACGCAGTATTTT
CASQRDNTQYF
>TRBJ2-7|TRBD2|.|TRBV6-5
TGTGCCAGCAGACAACCTTTAGAGAGCGGGAAGCAGTACTTC
CASRQPLESGKQYF
>TRBJ2-2|.|.|TRBV25-1
TGTGCCAGCGCCCTCGGCGGTCGGAGCGGGGAGCTGTTTTTT
CASALGGRSGELFF
>TRBJ2-1|TRBD2|.|TRBV5-1
TGCGCCAGCAGCTTGGTTGGGGGGGCCTACAATGAGCAGTTCTTC
CASSLVGGAYNEQFF
>TRBJ1-1|TRBD1|.|TRBV11-2
TGTGCCAGCAGCTTAGGGGGACAGGGGATGAACACTGAAGCTTTCTTT
CASSLGGQGMNTEAFF
>TRBJ1-2|.|.|TRBV28
TGTGCCAGCAGTCCGTACCAAGGAGACTATGGCTACACCTTC
CASSPYQGDYGYTF
>TRBJ2-2|.|few|TRBV11-2
TGTGCCAGCAGCTTTCAGGGGTCCGGGGAGCTGTTTTTT
CASSFQGSGELFF
>TRBJ2-3|.|.|TRBV11-3
TGTGCCAGCAGCTTAGGCCCCCTAAATACGCAGTATTTT
CASSLGPLNTQYF
>TRBJ2-1|TRBD2|few|TRBV5-1
TGCGCCAGCAGCTTGTCCCCTAGCGGGGGGGGAAACAATGAGCAGTTCTTC
CASSLSPSGGGNNEQFF
>TRBJ1-6|.|.|TRBV3-1/TRBV3-2
TGTGCCAGCAGCCAAGACCGGAATTCACCCCTCCACTTT
CASSQDRNSPLHF
>TRBJ2-5|.|.|TRBV6-1
TGTGCCAGCAGTGAAGCGCTACAACTAGCCGAAGGGACCCAGTACTTC
CASSEALQLAEGTQYF
>TRBJ1-5|.|once|TRBV19
TGTGCCAGTAGTATATCTGGGCAGTTTAGCAATCAGCCCCAGCATTTT
CASSISGQFSNQPQHF
>TRBJ2-1|.|.|TRBV5-6
TGTGCCAGCAGCCGCGGGACTCCCCTCCTGAGCTCCTACAATGAGCAGTTCTTC
CASSRGTPLLSSYNEQFF
>TRBJ1-2|TRBD1|.|TRBV4-2
TGTGCCAGCAGCCAAGCGACTCGGACAGGGGGCGCTTTGTCTAGTGGCTACACCTTC
CASSQATRTGGALSSGYTF
>TRBJ2-7|.|.|TRBV5-1
TGCGCCAGCAGCTTGGAGTACAGGGCAACCCCCCACGAGCAGTACTTC
CASSLEYRATPHEQYF
>TRBJ1-1|.|.|TRBV20-1
TGCAGTGCCCCTCTCGGGTTTGAAGCTTTCTTT
CSAPLGFEAFF
>TRBJ2-1|TRBD2|.|TRBV7-3
TGTGCCAGCGCTAGCGGGGGTTATGAGCAGTTCTTC
CASASGGYEQFF
>TRBJ2-7|.|.|TRBV5-5
TGTGCCAGCAGCTTGGGCGCGGCAGGGGCTTACGAGCAGTACTTC
CASSLGAAGAYEQYF
>TRBJ1-2|.|few|TRBV2
TGTGCCAGCAGTGATCTCTATACTGGCTACACCTTC
CASSDLYTGYTF
>TRBJ1-2|TRBD1|.|TRBV15
TGTGCCACCGCCCGCCAGGGGGAGGATGGCTACACCTTC
CATARQGEDGYTF
>TRBJ2-7|.|.|TRBV5-1
TGCGCCAGCAGGTTCGAAGGCTATCGGAGCGAGCAGTACTTC
CASRFEGYRSEQYF
>TRBJ2-3|TRBD1|few|TRBV5-4
TGTGCCAGCAGGCCGCCGGGACAGGGTCCAGATACGCAGTATTTT
CASRPPGQGPDTQYF
>TRBJ2-2|.|.|TRBV5-1
TGCGCCAGCAGCCGCACCGGGGAGCTGTTTTTT
CASSRTGELFF
>TRBJ2-5|TRBD1|.|TRBV5-1
TGCGCCAGTCGAGGGACAGGGGGCTCGCAGACCCAGTACTTC
CASRGTGGSQTQYF
>TRBJ2-7|.|once|TRBV28
TGTGCCAGCATTCCTTCCGGTTGGTACGAGCAGTACTTC
CASIPSGWYEQYF
>TRBJ2-5|.|.|TRBV5-1
TGCGCCACCAGTACGGAGGGGCAAGAGACCCAGTACTTC
CATSTEGQETQYF
>TRBJ1-2|.|.|TRBV6-5
TGTGCCAGCTTAGGCGGACTCCCCAACTATGGCTACACCTTC
CASLGGLPNYGYTF
>TRBJ1-1|.|.|TRBV25-1
TGTGCCAGCAGAGGGGGGGGAACTGAAGCTTTCTTT
CASRGGGTEAFF